The T cell receptor (beta chain) under discussion was sequenced for a study of Ad26.COV2.S vaccination and SARS-CoV-2 variants. The treatment is: roughly 19 received Ad26.COV2.S at low or high dose, single or two shots; about 5 received placebo; per-sample allocation not given. Specimen acquisition occurred on day 63 following the initial vaccine or placebo injection. The donor's status was that of an adult aged 18-55 years in Boston. Trimming removed 0 bases from V and 0 bases from J, with 6 bases in between. The CDR3 spans 15 residues. Looked up from germline, CDR1 is MNHEY and CDR2 is SVGEGT. The method was immunoSEQ multiplex PCR; TCRdb's version includes in-frame clones alone and lacks a portion of them. The table includes hundreds of thousands of clones, about 88% detected once. Study-wide results and limits: Vaccine recipients surpassed placebo recipients in spike-specific TCR breadth.

With respect to this clone: Antigen: not known.

The chain uses TRBV6-2 or TRBV6-3 and TRBJ1-5; no clear D gene. The sequencing used peripheral blood, collected in a trial of Ad26.COV2.S vaccine versus placebo. This TCR derives from a person aged 18-60 years who received the Ad26.COV2.S COVID-19 vaccine or a placebo. CDR3 protein: CASSYSPYSNQPQHF. In DNA form, the CDR3 reads TGTGCCAGCAGTTACTCGCCTTATAGCAATCAGCCCCAGCATTTT.